The 15 T cell receptor beta chains presented below share a single source sample, sequenced in a study of shared clonotypes between healthy human individuals. Generated by immunoSEQ multiplex PCR, the TCRdb table keeps only in-frame clones and is missing some. The table shows roughly 1 million clones, with about four fifths occurring only once. Sequenced: memory CD4+ T cells from PBMCs. The subset is: CD45RA-negative fraction. The receptor set was obtained from a man between 18 and 29 years old in good health. Some clones in this sample may be carry-over from other donors' samples.

This clone occurred once. The genes are TRBV7-2 and TRBJ1-2, with D possibly being TRBD1 (5 bases). V was cut by 1 base and J by 8 bases, with 11 bases left in between. Germline V gene sequence: CDR1 SGHTA, CDR2 FQGNSA. This CDR3 comprises 13 residues. CDR3 region: CASSLDGGVGYTF. The DNA for the CDR3 is TGTGCCAGCAGCTTAGACGGAGGGGTGGGCTACACCTTC.

The gene calls are TRBV2 and TRBJ2-3, with D perhaps TRBD1 (6 bases). CDR1 and CDR2 from the germline V gene are SNHLY and FYNNEI. V was clipped by 2 bases and J by 2 bases, with 8 bases between them. CDR3 length equals 14 residues. This CDR3 reads CASSEQGYTDTQYF. The DNA for the CDR3 is TGTGCCAGCAGTGAACAGGGGTACACAGATACGCAGTATTTT.

The V call is TRBV28, the J call TRBJ2-7; no clear D. Germline-derived CDR1 and CDR2 are MDHEN and SYDVKM. The CDR3 covers 11 residues. Trimming took 3 bases from V and 7 from J, leaving 7 bases between them. DNA of the CDR3: TGTGCCAGCAGTTTCAGAAGGGAGCAGTACTTC. The encoded protein is CASSFRREQYF.

This chain links TRBV6-5 with TRBJ2-7, with D hard to call. From germline, CDR1 is MNHEY and CDR2 SVGAGI. Trimming removed 5 bases from V and 2 bases from J, with 13 bases in between. This CDR3 has 14 amino acids. The CDR3 sequence: CASSPRNPTYEQYF. The CDR3 DNA sequence: TGTGCCAGCAGTCCCAGGAACCCCACCTACGAGCAGTACTTC.

The chain recombines TRBV6-6 with TRBJ2-3; TRBD2 aligns across 11 bases. The germline CDR1 and CDR2 sequences are MNHNY and SVGAGI (reference sequence). Unmatched junction bases numbered 7, after V lost 5 bases and J lost 3 bases. The CDR3 runs 16 residues. In DNA form, the CDR3 reads TGTGCCAGCAGTAACCCACTAGCGGGAGCTACAGATACGCAGTATTTT. The encoded protein is CASSNPLAGATDTQYF.

The CDR3 protein is CASSEDRAPLHF. CDR3 DNA: TGTGCCAGCAGCGAGGACAGAGCACCCCTCCACTTT. The rearrangement joins TRBV2 to TRBJ1-6; TRBD1 is a possible D gene (6 bases). The germline V gene has CDR1 SNHLY and CDR2 FYNNEI. This CDR3 spans 12 amino acids. V lost 6 bases and J 11 bases, leaving 11 bases between the germline ends.

The V gene is TRBV9, the J gene TRBJ1-1; D uncertain. V lost 3 bases and J lost 0, with 6 bases in between. This CDR3 has 13 amino acids. CDR1 is SGDLS, CDR2 YYNGEE, per germline. CDR3 sequence reads: CASSDSMNTEAFF. The CDR3 coding sequence is TGTGCCAGCAGCGACAGCATGAACACTGAAGCTTTCTTT.

The sample holds a few counts of this clone. This chain connects TRBV19 to TRBJ2-7; 7 bases line up with TRBD1. This CDR3 region has 13 residues. Germline CDR1 is LNHDA and CDR2 is SQIVND (reference sequence). J gave up 3 bases and V 4 bases, and 3 bases lay outside the gene matches. Here the CDR3 reads CASSTRQGYEQYF. As DNA, the CDR3 is TGTGCCAGTAGTACCCGACAGGGCTACGAGCAGTACTTC. The full variable domain, with the rest looked up from reference TRBV19 and TRBJ2-7, is DGGITQSPKYLFRKEGQNVTLSCEQNLNHDAMYWYRQDPGQGLRLIYYSQIVNDFQKGDIAEGYSVSREKKESFPLTVTSAQKNPTAFYLCASSTRQGYEQYFGPGTRLTVT.

The chain joins TRBV28 to TRBJ1-5; D may be TRBD1 (5 bases). This CDR3 spans 16 amino acids. Trimming pared 4 bases from V and 2 bases from J, leaving 15 bases between. Germline V CDR1 and CDR2: MDHEN, SYDVKM. CDR3 coding DNA: TGTGCCAGCAGTTACGGGGGGGGAGTAGGCAATCAGCCCCAGCATTTT. Residues: CASSYGGGVGNQPQHF. The whole variable domain, filled in from reference TRBV28 and TRBJ1-5, reads DVKVTQSSRYLVKRTGEKVFLECVQDMDHENMFWYRQDPGLGLRLIYFSYDVKMKEKGDIPEGYSVSREKKERFSLILESASTNQTSMYLCASSYGGGVGNQPQHFGDGTRLSIL.

The chain uses TRBV5-3 and TRBJ2-5; D is uncertain. TRBV5-3 is reported as an ORF; its role is uncertain. The V and J ends lost 5 bases and 1 base respectively, with 9 bases between them. The CDR3 runs to 13 residues. Here the CDR3 reads CARSSGSQETQYF. In DNA, the CDR3 is TGTGCCAGAAGTTCCGGGTCCCAAGAGACCCAGTACTTC.

The chain carries TRBV28 and TRBJ2-7, with 8 bases lining up with TRBD1. Looked up from germline, CDR1 is MDHEN and CDR2 is SYDVKM. V lost 5 bases to trimming and J lost 5 bases; unmatched junction nucleotides: 8. The CDR3 extends over 14 amino acids. CDR3 coding DNA: TGTGCCAGCAGTCCCGACAGGGGTCCCAACGAGCAGTACTTC. Protein sequence: CASSPDRGPNEQYF.

The genes are TRBV11-1 and TRBJ2-5, with 11 bases fitting TRBD1. The J call is doubtful: the DNA matches TRBJ2-7 better. The CDR3 runs to 14 residues. The germline CDR1 and CDR2 sequences are SGHAT and FQDESV (reference sequence). CDR3 amino acids: CASTQRDRGSEQYF. CDR3 in DNA: TGTGCCAGCACCCAGAGGGACAGGGGGTCCGAGCAGTACTTC.

This chain joins TRBV15 and TRBJ2-2; 10 nucleotides agree with TRBD2. J lost 6 bases, V lost 5 bases, and 9 bases had no gene match. CDR3 size: 16 residues. Germline V gives CDR1 LNHNV, CDR2 YYDKDF (reference sequence). CDR3 in DNA: TGTGCCACCAGCCCTGGGGCTAGCGGGAGCTCCGGGGAGCTGTTTTTT. It yields the protein CATSPGASGSSGELFF.

The rearrangement uses TRBV20-1 and TRBJ1-1, with D perhaps TRBD1 (5 bases). Germline assignment: CDR1 DFQATT and CDR2 SNEGSKA (reference sequence). V was clipped by 1 base and J by 5 bases, with 5 bases between them. The CDR3 covers 11 residues. DNA of the CDR3: TGCAGTGCTAGAGGACAGACTGAAGCTTTCTTT. Protein sequence: CSARGQTEAFF.

The V and J genes are TRBV7-8 and TRBJ1-2, with D possibly matching TRBD1 (6 bases). Looked up from germline, CDR1 is SGHVS and CDR2 is FQNEAQ. The CDR3 length is 16 residues. V dropped 1 base and J dropped 5 bases, with 17 bases sitting between them. The CDR3 here is CASSLGGARTLYGYTF. CDR3 nucleotides: TGTGCCAGCAGCTTAGGGGGGGCTAGGACTCTTTATGGCTACACCTTC. The full variable domain, in which reference TRBV7-8 and TRBJ1-2 provide the parts outside the CDR3, is GAGVSQSPRYKVAKRGQDVALRCDPISGHVSLFWYQQALGQGPEFLTYFQNEAQLDKSGLPSDRFFAERPEGSVSTLKIQRTQQEDSAVYLCASSLGGARTLYGYTFGSGTRLTVV.